This TCR beta chain originates from a study of blood T cell repertoires in COVID-19 (dated by TCRdb to 2018 to 2020). Some background on the complete study: Samples from collaborators originated in the United States, Italy and Spain and spanned both the acute and convalescent phases of COVID-19. The prospective study material was composed of cDNA or gDNA derived from T cells, B-cell-depleted T cells, or PBMCs. Subjects who had been exposed to COVID-19, were actively infected with it, or had recovered from it provided the deeply sampled blood TCRbeta repertoires that made up the dataset. A freely available public database, intended as a resource for researchers studying the immune response to SARS-CoV-2, is where the repertoires were released. Samples were obtained from the ongoing ImmuneRACE study (first 160 participants) and from 1,254 subjects provided by 6 global collaborators. Nearly every sample came with metadata listing a de-identified subject ID, COVID-19 status, age in years and sex. Where available, HLA class I and class II types were obtained from metadata supplied by the sample provider rather than from assay-based typing.

What the authors observed across the whole study: The amount of clinical and demographic metadata varied by source and participant and was provided uncurated.

TCRbeta CDR3 regions were amplified from genomic DNA by means of the immunoSEQ Assay, a bias-controlled multiplex PCR. Per the original workflow: The number of nucleated cells in each sample was estimated by amplification of reference gene primers within the assay. To quantify the absolute abundance of each unique TCRbeta CDR3 rearrangement, sequence reads were collapsed and filtered. For each sample, productive Simpson clonality was calculated by taking the square root of Simpson's diversity index across productive rearrangements. The immuneACCESS repertoire file appears here via TCRdb, limited to in-frame rearrangements. These files lack a portion of the clones; in checked studies, under half of the deficit traces to unresolved V genes, and the cause of the others is not known. The DNA gave D and trimming, while V, J and clone size come from that table. This sample holds 30,000 to 40,000 clones; 85% to 90% were observed only once. The ten largest clonotypes hold roughly 45% of the sample.

With respect to this clone: This receptor's antigen is unknown. Nothing much larger sits one base from this clone, and base qualities are not available.

Collaborating institutions collected whole blood in K2EDTA tubes following their own protocols. Collaborator samples were shipped for TCRbeta analysis as frozen whole blood, isolated PBMCs, or DNA extracted from either sample type. Sequencing was done on a sample of peripheral blood. The receptor was isolated from a man in his fifties or sixties with active or convalescent COVID-19.

CDR3 protein: CASSTSGTTGELFF. The nucleotide sequence is TGTGCCAGTAGTACGAGCGGGACCACCGGGGAGCTGTTTTTT. The rearranged chain carries TRBV19 and TRBJ2-2; the central 7 bases match TRBD2. Taken from the germline V gene (reference sequence), the CDR1 and CDR2 loops are LNHDA and SQIVND. The CDR3, cysteine through phenylalanine, is 14 amino acids long. Only the CDR3 DNA is retained, 42 bases long and in frame from the first base. The junction shows trimming of 4 bases on V and 4 bases on J, and the gene matches do not reach 3 bases of it.